The 10 T cell receptor beta chains below were found in one sample sequenced in a study of shared clonotypes between healthy human individuals. Using immunoSEQ multiplex PCR, the repertoire was profiled, and TCRdb retains in-frame clones only, with some absent. This sample yields millions of clones, of which under 95% are seen a single time; approximately 1.7% belongs to the top ten. Terminally differentiated effector memory CD45RA+ cells were left out of the naive CD8 fraction, which was CD45RO-negative and positively selected for CCR7. The sample taken for sequencing was naive CD8+ T cells from PBMCs. These TCRs come from a man between 18 and 29 years old in good health. Some clones in this sample may be carry-over from other donors' samples.

The gene calls are TRBV7-6 and TRBJ2-5; TRBD2 matches 15 bases. The ends lost 4 bases at V and 4 bases at J; junction bases unmatched: 1. Germline loops: CDR1 SGHVS, CDR2 FNYEAQ. The CDR3 contains 15 residues. CDR3: CASSWTSGRVETQYF. The CDR3 nucleotides are TGTGCCAGCAGCTGGACTAGCGGGAGGGTAGAGACCCAGTACTTC.

The chain uses TRBV27 and TRBJ2-7; 12 bases are a match to TRBD2. Trimming took 2 bases from V and 2 from J; bases not matched to a gene: 7. Per the germline V gene, CDR1 is MNHEY and CDR2 is SMNVEV (reference sequence). CDR3 length equals 17 residues. The CDR3 protein is CASSLPSTSGRPYEQYF. The CDR3 bases are TGTGCCAGCAGTTTACCTTCGACTAGCGGGAGACCCTACGAGCAGTACTTC.

The chain has TRBV18 and TRBJ2-6, with D unclear. Germline V lookup: CDR1 KGHSH, CDR2 LQKENI. The CDR3 is 16 residues long. V was shortened by 3 bases and J by 0 bases, with 9 bases between the two germline ends. The CDR3 DNA follows: TGTGCCAGCTCACCCTCTGGCCGCTCTGGGGCCAACGTCCTGACTTTC. It encodes CASSPSGRSGANVLTF.

The V call is TRBV27, the J call TRBJ2-5; D unclear. V lost 1 base and J 2 bases, leaving 5 bases between the germline ends. CDR1 and CDR2 (germline): MNHEY, SMNVEV (reference sequence). CDR3 length: 13 amino acids. As DNA, the CDR3 is TGTGCCAGCAGTTTATGGGTGCAAGAGACCCAGTACTTC. It yields the protein CASSLWVQETQYF.

The CDR3 sequence is CASSYDQGDYEQYF. The CDR3 coding sequence is TGTGCCAGCAGTTACGACCAGGGAGACTACGAGCAGTACTTC. V is TRBV6-6 and J is TRBJ2-7, with D possibly called TRBD1 or TRBD2 (5 bases each). The germline V gene has CDR1 MNHNY and CDR2 SVGAGI (reference sequence). The CDR3 length is 14 residues. V was trimmed by 2 bases and J by 3 bases, leaving 11 bases between them.

In nucleotides, the CDR3 is TGTGCCAGCAGTCCGGGACAGAGATTTGAAAAACTGTTTTTT. Its protein product is CASSPGQRFEKLFF. The chain is built from TRBV6-5 and TRBJ1-4; 7 bases match TRBD1. Looked up from germline, CDR1 is MNHEY and CDR2 is SVGAGI. The CDR3 is made up of 14 amino acids. V trimming: 5 bases; J trimming: 7 bases; junction bases outside the gene matches: 7.

This chain joins TRBV7-6 and TRBJ2-4; D unresolved. The V gene lost 1 base and the J gene lost 0 bases, with 7 bases spanning the gap. Germline V lookup: CDR1 SGHVS, CDR2 FNYEAQ. The CDR3 runs to 15 residues. The CDR3 nucleotides read TGTGCCAGCAGCTTAGGAAGGGTAGCCAAAAACATTCAGTACTTC. This encodes CASSLGRVAKNIQYF.

V and J are TRBV6-1 and TRBJ2-5, with D possibly being TRBD1 (6 bases). V dropped 2 bases and J dropped 2 bases, with 12 bases sitting between them. The germline CDR1 and CDR2 sequences are MNHNS and SASEGT. The CDR3 length is 15 residues. CDR3 in DNA: TGTGCCAGCAGTGAATGGGACAATGTGCAAGAGACCCAGTACTTC. This sequence encodes CASSEWDNVQETQYF.

The CDR3 DNA sequence: TGTGCCAGCACCCCCCCGTCCGCTGAAGCTTTCTTT. Translating it yields CASTPPSAEAFF. The chain couples TRBV6-6 to TRBJ1-1; D gene ambiguous. Per germline, CDR1 MNHNY and CDR2 SVGAGI (reference sequence). V lost 7 bases and J 6 bases, leaving 12 bases between the germline ends. This CDR3 spans 12 amino acids.

The chain joins TRBV28 to TRBJ2-7; TRBD2 matches 9 bases. V shed 5 bases, J shed 7 bases, and the junction held 15 bases outside the gene matches. The CDR3 sequence is 16 residues long. In germline, CDR1 is MDHEN, CDR2 SYDVKM. The CDR3 nucleotides are TGTGCCAGCAGTCCTATTAGTAGCGGGGCGGGAGGGGAGCAGTACTTC. Translation: CASSPISSGAGGEQYF.